Presented here are 23 T cell receptor beta chains from one specimen sequenced in a study. TCRdb fed the reads into MiXCR, producing one record per CDR3 protein. This table holds some 15,000 distinct CDR3 sequences, about 38% found once. The sequenced sample was blood. The receptors originated from a human donor.

There are many counts of this clonotype. The chain combines TRBV4-2 with TRBJ1-2, with D hard to call. Germline V lookup: CDR1 LGHNA, CDR2 YNFKEQ. CDR3 length equals 14 residues. V shed 0 bases and J shed 2 bases, with 7 bases lying between them. CDR3 coding DNA: TGTGCCAGCAGCCAAGATCAGGTCAACTATGGCTACACCTTC. This codes for CASSQDQVNYGYTF.

This clonotype is classed as medium-sized (0.01 to 0.1%). The V call is TRBV29-1, the J call TRBJ2-3, with a possible D match to TRBD2 (5 bases). V lost 7 bases, J lost 10 bases, and 18 bases lay in between. Per the germline V gene, CDR1 is SQVTM and CDR2 is ANQGSEA. The CDR3 runs 12 residues. The CDR3 protein is CSAERASWAQYF. CDR3 nucleotide sequence: TGCAGCGCCGAAAGGGCTAGCTGGGCGCAGTATTTT.

In its sample, this clonotype was seen many times. The J gene is TRBJ1-1, the V gene TRBV29-1; TRBD1 might be the D (5 bases). Trimming removed 4 bases at V and 1 base at J, with 13 bases between. This CDR3 contains 14 residues. Germline V gives CDR1 SQVTM, CDR2 ANQGSEA. The CDR3 coding sequence is TGCAGCGTTGTGAGAGGGGCGGAGAACACTGAAGCTTTCTTT. Translating it yields CSVVRGAENTEAFF.

About this clonotype: No conserved phenylalanine or tryptophan ends this CDR3, so it is likely a read error. The chain has TRBV6-2 or TRBV6-3 and TRBJ2-3; D is perhaps TRBD2 (6 bases). Germline V gene sequence: CDR1 MNHEY, CDR2 SVGEGT. This CDR3 region has 13 residues. V lost 8 bases to trimming and J lost 6 bases, with 15 bases between them. The CDR3 sequence: CASGGTGADTQYL. As DNA, the CDR3 is TGTGCCAGCGGCGGGACCGGGGCGGATACGCAGTATCTT.

The chain is built from TRBV20-1 and TRBJ1-5; no definite D call. Trimming stripped 5 bases from V and 11 bases from J, with 16 bases between. CDR1 is DFQATT, CDR2 SNEGSKA, per germline (reference sequence). The length of the CDR3 is 12 residues. DNA for the CDR3: TGCAGTGCTCCCTACGGTGACGAGACCCAGCATTTT. It yields the protein CSAPYGDETQHF.

Remarks on this clonotype: A much more abundant neighbour one base away suggests this may be a read error. The chain is built from TRBV29-1 and TRBJ2-1; 7 bases fit TRBD1. V shed 0 bases, J shed 13 bases, and the junction held 15 bases outside the gene matches. This CDR3 is built from 15 residues. Germline CDR1 is SQVTM and CDR2 is ANQGSEA. The CDR3 DNA reads as TGCAGCGTTGAAGATCCCAGGGGGTTCTTGAAGACCCAGTTCTTC. It is translated as CSVEDPRGFLKTQFF.

This clonotype has at least ten counts. V and J are TRBV20-1 and TRBJ2-7; 7 bases match TRBD2. CDR1 and CDR2 from the germline V gene are DFQATT and SNEGSKA (reference sequence). The J segment lost 3 bases and the V segment lost 0 bases, leaving 5 bases of the junction unmatched. The CDR3 is 14 residues long. The CDR3 DNA sequence: TGCAGTGCTAGAGAGGCGCGGGAGTTCTACGAGCAGTACTTC. Its protein is CSAREAREFYEQYF.

On this clonotype: A much larger clonotype is one base distant, so this may be a read error. The chain is built from TRBV4-2 and TRBJ1-4; TRBD1 might be the D (6 bases). The V gene's germline CDR1 is LGHNA and CDR2 YNFKEQ. V was trimmed by 5 bases and J by 11 bases, leaving 24 bases between them. The CDR3 sequence is 16 residues long. The CDR3 DNA is TGTGCCAGCAGCTCAGGGCACGGCAGGGGCGGTTGGAAACTGTTTTTT. The encoded protein is CASSSGHGRGGWKLFF.

This clonotype was observed many times. The rearrangement joins TRBV14 to TRBJ1-1; 9 bases align to TRBD1. V lost 4 bases to trimming and J lost 2 bases; unmatched junction nucleotides: 20. Germline lookup yields CDR1 SGHDN and CDR2 FVKESK. CDR3 size: 20 residues. The CDR3 region is CASSRLANTQGALRNTEAFF. CDR3 in DNA: TGTGCCAGCAGCCGACTCGCAAACACACAGGGGGCGTTGAGAAACACTGAAGCTTTCTTT.

There are many counts of this clonotype. V is TRBV4-2 and J is TRBJ1-3, with a tentative D call TRBD1 (5 bases). Germline V lookup: CDR1 LGHNA, CDR2 YNFKEQ. This CDR3 is 13 amino acids long. Trimming took 11 bases from V and 0 from J, leaving 11 bases between them. This CDR3 reads CASQGLSGNTIYF. In nucleotides, the CDR3 is TGTGCCTCCCAGGGACTCTCTGGAAACACCATATATTTT.

This clonotype has just a few counts. A single base separates this from a much larger clone, so it may be a read error. V gene TRBV29-1 combines with J gene TRBJ2-7; a possible D gene is TRBD1 (5 bases). The CDR3 is 12 amino acids. Germline V gene data show CDR1 as SQVTM and CDR2 as ANQGSEA. Between the trimmed V and J ends, which lost 4 bases and 0 bases, there was a span of 7 bases. CDR3 in amino acids: CSVVDTSYEQYF. CDR3 bases: TGCAGCGTTGTGGACACCTCCTACGAGCAGTACTTC.

In its sample, this clonotype is medium-sized. The chain uses TRBV14 and TRBJ2-4; perhaps TRBD2 as D (6 bases). The CDR3 extends over 16 amino acids. Germline V CDR1 and CDR2: SGHDN, FVKESK. V lost 1 base and J lost 2, with 12 bases in between. CDR3 nucleotide sequence: TGTGCCAGCAGCCAAGGCGGGGTACGGACCAAAAACATTCAGTACTTC. It specifies CASSQGGVRTKNIQYF.

Comments on this clonotype: This may be a read error: a much more frequent sequence differs by one nucleotide. The CDR3 does not close with the conserved phenylalanine or tryptophan, likely indicating a read error. CDR3 in DNA: TGCAGCTCCCTCCAAGAGACCCAGTACTCC. It specifies CSSLQETQYS. The chain is built from TRBV29-1 and TRBJ2-5; D gene ambiguous. The CDR3 is 10 residues long. Deletions cut 8 bases from V and 1 base from J, with 5 bases between. Germline CDR1 and CDR2: SQVTM and ANQGSEA.

A word on this clonotype: The limits of the CDR3 on the DNA are not certain, so only TCRdb's listed CDR3 is given. The rearrangement uses TRBV7-3 and TRBJ2-1; TRBD2, the table's D call, lacks a check against the DNA. The CDR3 is 20 amino acids long, termini counted. Germline CDR1 and CDR2: SGHTA and FQGTGA. This chain's CDR3 is CASSFYICSASGIPNNEQFF.

This clonotype was recorded many times. The chain joins TRBV14 to TRBJ2-1; tentative D call: TRBD2 (5 bases). From germline, CDR1 is SGHDN and CDR2 FVKESK. The CDR3 loop spans 17 amino acids. Trimming cost V 4 bases and J 2 bases, with 18 bases left between them. The DNA of the CDR3 is TGTGCCAGCAGCCCCCCGGGGAGCACTACCACCTACAATGAGCAGTTCTTC. Amino acids: CASSPPGSTTTYNEQFF.

With regard to this clonotype: An end of the junction does not agree with germline; a read error may underlie this. The chain employs TRBV4-3 and TRBJ2-2; 11 positions match TRBD2. Germline loops: CDR1 LGHNA, CDR2 YSLEER. This CDR3 comprises 14 residues. For the CDR3, the DNA is TGCGCCAGCAGCCAAGGTCGACTAGCGGGACATTTGCTTTTT. Its protein product is CASSQGRLAGHLLF.

This clonotype was counted a few times. The chain uses TRBV29-1 and TRBJ1-1; D not certain. Germline-derived CDR1 and CDR2 are SQVTM and ANQGSEA. V lost 2 bases, J lost 1 base, and 8 bases lay in between. The CDR3 consists of 13 residues. The CDR3 loop reads CSVERPENTEAFF. CDR3 DNA: TGCAGCGTTGAAAGACCGGAGAACACTGAAGCTTTCTTT.

This clonotype was observed at least ten times. The chain joins TRBV4-3 to TRBJ2-1; 8 nucleotides align to TRBD1. CDR3 length: 14 amino acids. V gave up 2 bases and J gave up 4 bases; unmatched junction bases: 1. Germline CDR1 is LGHNA and CDR2 is YSLEER. As DNA, the CDR3 is TGCGCCAGCAGCCAAAGACAGGGGTACAATGAGCAGTTCTTC. Protein sequence: CASSQRQGYNEQFF.

This clonotype was observed many times. The chain has TRBV7-2 and TRBJ1-2; D gene unclear. Germline values: CDR1 SGHTA, CDR2 FQGNSA. The CDR3 sequence is 16 residues long. Trimming stripped 3 bases from V and 0 bases from J, with 14 bases between. The CDR3 nucleotides read TGTGCCAGCAGCTTCAAAGGCCTGACGACTAACTATGGCTACACCTTC. This sequence encodes CASSFKGLTTNYGYTF.

This clonotype has just one count. It may be a read error: a sequence one base away is much more abundant. The chain has TRBV20-1 and TRBJ2-3; 11 bases line up with TRBD2. CDR1 and CDR2 from the germline V gene are DFQATT and SNEGSKA (reference sequence). CDR3 size: 14 residues. The CDR3 nucleotides read TGCAGTGCAAGAGCTAGCGGGAGGTTCGATACGCAGTATTTT. It codes for CSARASGRFDTQYF.

Regarding this clonotype: This may come from a read error, since a much larger clone is one base off. This chain links TRBV4-3 with TRBJ2-2; no reliable D call. The CDR3 sequence is 15 residues long. Germline V gene lookup returns CDR1 LGHNA and CDR2 YSLEER. The CDR3 reads CVSSQASDQTGELFF. CDR3 DNA: TGCGTCAGCAGCCAAGCTAGTGACCAAACCGGGGAGCTGTTTTTT.

This chain joins TRBV4-1 and TRBJ1-1; unclear D gene. The CDR3 totals 15 residues. In germline, CDR1 is MGHRA, CDR2 YSYEKL. Trimming left V 0 bases short and J 3 bases short, with 11 bases between. The CDR3 DNA sequence: TGCGCCAGCAGCCAAGATGGACTAGAGCACACTGAAGCTTTCTTT. This sequence encodes CASSQDGLEHTEAFF.

The chain recombines TRBV4-3 with TRBJ2-4; D is unresolved. The CDR3 runs to 12 residues. Germline loops: CDR1 LGHNA, CDR2 YSLEER. The ends were cut back, 2 bases at V and 9 bases at J, with 8 bases in the middle. CDR3 sequence: CASSQLSVIQYF. The CDR3, as DNA: TGCGCCAGCAGCCAACTCTCGGTCATTCAGTACTTC.